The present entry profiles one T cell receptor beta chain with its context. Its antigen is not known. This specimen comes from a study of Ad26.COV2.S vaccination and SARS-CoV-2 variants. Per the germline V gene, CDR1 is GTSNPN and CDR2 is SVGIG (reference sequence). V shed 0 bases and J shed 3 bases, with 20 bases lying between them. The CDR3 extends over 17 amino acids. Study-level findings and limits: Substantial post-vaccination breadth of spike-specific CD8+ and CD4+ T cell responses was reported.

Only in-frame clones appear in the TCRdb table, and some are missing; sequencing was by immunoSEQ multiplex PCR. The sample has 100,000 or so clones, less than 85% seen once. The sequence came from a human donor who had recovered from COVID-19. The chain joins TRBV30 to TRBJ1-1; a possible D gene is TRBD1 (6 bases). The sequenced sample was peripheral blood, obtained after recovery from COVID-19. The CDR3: CAWSVGRTGRTYTEAFF. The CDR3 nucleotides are TGTGCCTGGAGTGTAGGGCGAACAGGGCGGACTTACACTGAAGCTTTCTTT.